Given below is one T cell receptor beta chain in context. What it recognizes is unknown. These data are taken from a study of Ad26.COV2.S vaccination and SARS-CoV-2 variants. Study-level findings and limits: Individuals receiving vaccine had higher spike-specific TCR breadth than placebo recipients did.

This table comes from immunoSEQ multiplex PCR, and its TCRdb copy is limited to in-frame clones, with some not included. Counted here are roughly 100,000 clones, around three quarters occurring once; the ten biggest clones make up 15% to 20%. Trimming left V 4 bases short and J 2 bases short, with 16 bases between. CDR3 length: 16 amino acids. Germline V gene sequence: CDR1 SGHRS, CDR2 YFSETQ. The source is a human donor who had recovered from COVID-19. The input for sequencing was peripheral blood, taken after recovery from COVID-19. V and J are TRBV5-1 and TRBJ2-1, with D possibly matching TRBD1 (6 bases). The CDR3: CASSLPRDTTYNEQFF. The CDR3 region has the DNA TGCGCCAGCAGCCTCCCTCGGGACACCACCTACAATGAGCAGTTCTTC.